Described below is a single T cell receptor beta chain sequence and its context. The antigen remains undetermined. This specimen belongs to a study of cytomegalovirus exposure and HLA in healthy donors. As for the study in general: A later analysis reported the 90 to 150 validation repertoires used the same platform as the roughly 670 first-cohort repertoires.

Sequencing used immunoSEQ multiplex PCR; TCRdb keeps in-frame clones, though not all of them. The data hold some 230,000 clones, with about 93% observed a single time. Study results and limitations: Rare TCR sequences dominated, though some public TCRs recurred in many donors. It was about 150 TCR beta chains that were listed as cytomegalovirus-associated.

This CDR3 contains 14 residues. With 5 bases clipped from V and 5 bases from J, the junction kept 6 bases outside the gene matches. The germline gives CDR1 MNHEY, CDR2 SMNVEV (reference sequence). The chain links TRBV27 to TRBJ1-5; 7 nucleotides align to TRBD1. This receptor was obtained from a woman aged 18 to 35 in good health and CMV-seronegative. Specimen: PBMCs. The CDR3 sequence is CASSLTGEDQPQHF. The CDR3 DNA reads TGTGCCAGCAGTCTCACAGGGGAGGATCAGCCCCAGCATTTT.